Detailed here is one T cell receptor beta chain. Its antigen is currently unknown. This specimen belongs to a study of PD-L1 blockade in urothelial cancer. About the study: Previous chemotherapy exposure amounted to 0 to 3 regimens for patients.

V lost 6 bases to trimming and J lost 13 bases; unmatched junction nucleotides: 9. Germline V gene sequence: CDR1 ENHRY, CDR2 SYGVKD. This CDR3 is 13 amino acids long. Points from the study as a whole: Durable-benefit patients had greater expansion of tumor-associated blood clones at 3 weeks.

Time point noted: pretreatment peripheral blood. Each PCR received spiked synthetic TCR analog templates. Generated by immunoSEQ multiplex PCR, the TCRdb table keeps only in-frame clones and is missing some. The data hold 45,000 to 65,000 clones, with 85% to 90% observed a single time. Sequencing was performed on PBMCs, taken around atezolizumab (anti-PD-L1) treatment. The gene calls are TRBV10-3 and TRBJ1-1; 12 nucleotides align to TRBD1. The origin of this receptor is a man aged 65 to 79 with urothelial cancer. The CDR3, as DNA: TGTGCCATCAGCCCCGGGACAGGGGGCGAGGGTTTCTTT. It codes for CAISPGTGGEGFF.